This T cell receptor (beta chain) derives from a study of cytomegalovirus exposure and HLA in healthy donors (dated by TCRdb to the late 2010s). For the study in its entirety: According to an earlier analysis of several hundred of the donors, 200 million or so T cells yielded 117 million unique TCR beta sequences and about 300 Gb of sequence data. In an earlier analysis of 550 to 700 of the donors, high-throughput TCR beta sequencing was used to judge whether each TCR beta V gene segment behaved as functional or pseudogenic. In a later genetic analysis, genome-wide SNP genotypes for about three fifths of the roughly 670 donors were used, and that subset was treated as a discovery cohort. In a later analysis, previously published TCR beta repertoires from roughly 710 donors were re-analyzed and high-resolution HLA genotyping was added so that TCR occurrence patterns could be studied. An early release covering roughly 600 HLA-typed donors comprised approximately 300 gigabases of sequencing data and approximately 80 million unique TCR sequences. Every discovery cohort repertoire had been produced on one sequencing platform. Across under 500 genotyped donors of the cohort, an average of approximately 200,000 unique TCR beta nucleotide sequences per donor were sequenced, and 15% to 20% of those sequences were non-productive. The study profiled the T cell repertoires of hundreds of subjects by immunosequencing and related them to cytomegalovirus serostatus. Alongside the repertoire data, information on donor age, sex, ethnicity and CMV serostatus was compiled. Among the roughly 400 genotyped donors, around 81% belonged to the genetic ancestry cluster associated with self-reported Caucasian donors. The study aimed to test whether signatures of past pathogen exposure could be identified by cataloging public T cell receptors. Along with the approximately 650-subject first cohort, a separate validation cohort of more than 90 different subjects was used. To predict cytomegalovirus infection status, the study brought together high-throughput TCR immunosequencing, statistical association of individual TCRs with disease status, and machine learning. Because of strong linkage in the cohort, roughly five DR-DQ haplotypes were treated as single units for association and clustering. Typing coverage differed by locus: A, B, C, DRB1 and DQB1 were typed in roughly 620-630 donors, DQA1 in about 550, DPA1 in 600 to 610, and DPB1 in around 490. In the later analysis, no new phenotypic data were used to find candidate immune exposures; instead, reliance was placed on TCR beta sequences and their occurrence across donors. HLA typing included class I and class II loci at four-digit resolution. Findings and caveats that apply to the study as a whole: A later analysis found that most CMV-associated TCR beta chains appeared HLA-restricted, with HLA associations seemingly driven largely by CMV exposure. An earlier analysis of 587 of the donors showed that most TCR beta V segments appeared in productive rearrangements either about 90% or about 30% of the time, which broadly matched IMGT annotations. Because counts were too low, roughly 16 rarely observed V segments, including chromosome 9 orphons, were excluded from the earlier analysis of several hundred of the donors. The classifier was reported to diagnose cytomegalovirus status with high specificity and sensitivity in both the original cohort and the validation cohort. According to a later genetic analysis, donors in an Asian-associated ancestry cluster had fewer N-insertions in productive TCRs than the approximately 670-donor mean. Linkage disequilibrium might explain the correlated functional status among segregating V segments, but an unknown experimental factor could not be excluded. The authors suggested that the approach could potentially be extended to other disease states and immunological phenotypes. For the cohort, immune exposure information was limited to CMV serostatus. In vitro tests confirmed that a few of the cytomegalovirus-associated TCR beta chains recognize cytomegalovirus antigens. Most TCR sequences were seen in very few donors, while some public TCRs were found in many individuals. A later analysis found that TCR association rates varied across HLA loci, with DRB1 alleles showing the most associated TCRs and HLA-C alleles the fewest. The cohort was sequenced for TCR beta chains only, and without alpha or paired-chain data the features that could be detected were limited. Several of the top co-occurrence clusters appeared to be linked to parvovirus B19, influenza, CMV and Epstein-Barr virus, according to a later analysis. At a false discovery rate of 0.05, a later analysis linked roughly 17,000 TCR beta sequences to specific HLA alleles. The sequencing pipeline was judged likely to have produced a cluster of highly shared sequence variants as a technical artifact. A further reported finding was that TCR beta sequences accurately predicted the HLA-A and HLA-B alleles for most subjects in the first cohort. The presence/absence analyses assumed that sequencing depth was roughly uniform across donors, and that assumption may not be true. In the study, roughly 160 TCR beta chains were listed as associated with cytomegalovirus. Strong co-occurrence of HLA alleles, especially DR and DQ, made assigning TCR associations to individual alleles difficult. Some IMGT-functional V segments, including TRBV6-2 and TRBV6-3, could not be distinguished by the 87-base-pair reads and were therefore excluded. A later analysis found that HLA-associated TCR beta chains were more clonally expanded and had lower generation probabilities than equally common non-associated chains. Because some donors lacked HLA typing at each locus, the association tests relied only on the typed subset. In a later genetic analysis, a missense DCLRE1C variant was associated with V-gene and J-gene trimming of TCR beta chains, and the association was replicated in an independent cohort.

The cohort comprised more than 550 healthy bone marrow donors. At the time of sampling, all cohort members were nominally healthy, though unrecorded immune exposures were likely present. The donor tested CMV seropositive, placing the donor among the approximately 290 seropositive members of the cohort. A peripheral blood sample was collected from each donor, and TCR beta sequencing was performed on peripheral blood mononuclear cells. Genomic DNA was extracted from the blood cell samples with the Qiagen DNeasy Blood Extraction Kit. The method was the immunoSEQ multiplex PCR assay. For the multiplex PCR, a mixture combining 60 forward primers for TCR Vbeta segments and 13 reverse primers for TCR Jbeta segments was used. Amplification of the CDR3 region of rearranged TCR beta genes was performed with a multiplex PCR assay on genomic DNA. The amplified TCR beta libraries were sequenced on the Illumina HiSeq System as 87-base-pair reads. The authors processed their data as follows. In a later analysis, roughly 80 million unique TCR beta chains were counted across the 650 to 700 repertoires, and roughly 10 million of these chains were shared by at least two donors. Raw reads were error-corrected and collapsed into unique sequences by a nearest-neighbor algorithm in which closely related sequences were merged to remove PCR and sequencing errors. Alignment of CDR3 sequences to IMGT reference sequences was used to assign V, D and J gene segments. Each retained sequence needed at least a six-nucleotide match to both a V gene segment and a J gene segment. A rearrangement counted as productive if the CDR3 had no stop codons and remained in frame with V and J, and every other rearrangement counted as non-productive. CDR3 was defined by IMGT convention, running from the second conserved V-encoded cysteine to the conserved J-encoded phenylalanine. The earlier analysis of more than 450 of the donors excluded sequences that lacked an unambiguous match to a single V gene segment. In an earlier analysis of approximately 560 of the donors, a V segment was called functional when productive rearrangements were above 56.7%, and segregating when the standard deviation between donors exceeded 5%. A statistical classification framework was developed to diagnose cytomegalovirus status using the catalog of TCR beta chain sequences. In a later analysis, TCR nucleotide sequences were compared against IMGT/GENE-DB human TR gene sequences so that V and J genes could be assigned. Using the TCRdist pipeline, a later analysis assigned CDR3 sequences along with most-parsimonious VDJ recombination scenarios. In a later analysis, each TCR beta chain was defined by its CDR3 amino acid sequence together with its V-gene family, and reads lacking a unique V-gene family were excluded. As a way to deal with suspected cross-contamination and a sequencing artifact, a later analysis dropped approximately 570 nucleotide sequences that were highly shared and had low generation probability. A later analysis calculated a clonal expansion index for each public chain from normalized within-repertoire ranks of inferred template counts. In a later analysis, generation probabilities were computed using a VDJ recombination model fitted to out-of-frame rearrangements, and the results were checked against IGoR. In a later analysis, hypergeometric tests were used to score TCR-TCR, TCR-HLA and TCR-CMV co-occurrence, with a repertoire-size bias correction applied to TCR pairs. To estimate false discovery rates, a later analysis permuted the HLA or CMV assignments 20 times. In a later analysis, co-occurring TCRs were grouped with DBSCAN, and TCRdist sequence similarity was added when clustering was performed within HLA-allele-positive subsets. Repertoires with fewer than 30,000 or more than 120,000 public chains were left out of co-occurrence clustering, as were five repertoires with anomalous nucleotide sharing. What TCRdb holds here is the immuneACCESS table cut down to in-frame rearrangements. Part of the clones is not present; checked against another copy, under half of the missing clones reflect an unresolved V gene, and the others are unexplained. The V and J calls and clone size were taken over from that table, and D and trimming were inferred from the DNA. This sample gives 180,000 or so clones in total; 75% of them show up just once. Together, the top ten hold about 7.6% of the sample.

Relative to germline, V is 5 bases shorter and J is 1 base shorter, with 14 bases between their ends. The germline V gene yields SGHNT for CDR1 and YENEEA for CDR2. There are 16 amino acids in the CDR3, from cysteine to phenylalanine inclusive. Only the CDR3 DNA stays, 48 bases, in frame from base 1. Points on this clone: The clone's antigen remains unknown. No much larger clonotype is one base removed from it; base qualities were not supplied.

The sequencing input was PBMCs. The receptor was derived from a middle-aged woman in good health and CMV-seropositive. The receptor chain draws on TRBV11-3 and TRBJ2-2; possibly the D gene is TRBD1, per 6 matching bases. The bases are TGTGCCAGCAGCCGCCAGGGACATCTGAACACCGGGGAGCTGTTTTTT. Its amino acids are CASSRQGHLNTGELFF.